The T cell receptor (beta chain) described here comes from a study of shared clonotypes between healthy human individuals. TCRdb's table, derived via immunoSEQ multiplex PCR, lists solely in-frame clones and lacks some. The table lists more than 200,000 clones, over 60% of them singletons. The germline V gene encodes CDR1 MNHNY and CDR2 SVGAGI (reference sequence). The CDR3 covers 13 residues. V was clipped by 3 bases and J by 1 base, with 6 bases between them. Free of recent acute infections or vaccinations, the donors were healthy HIV-negative adults. Every donor was a Caucasian adult from Nashville, Tennessee.

Sequencing was carried out using memory CD4+ T cells sorted from blood. Regarding subset: CD45RA-negative fraction. The origin of this receptor is a man aged 30 to 45 in good health. The rearrangement links TRBV6-6 to TRBJ1-1; no reliable D call. CDR3 residues: CASSYAENTEAFF. CDR3 nucleotide sequence: TGTGCCAGCAGTTATGCAGAGAACACTGAAGCTTTCTTT.